These 3 T cell receptor beta chains came from one sample sequenced in a study of T cells in Graves' hyperthyroidism and ophthalmopathy. RNA transcripts gave rise to amplified TCR beta CDR3 regions. With the HTBI primer set, the TCR CDR3 went through a first round of RT-PCR. MiXCR was run by TCRdb on the multiplex PCR reads, yielding one entry per CDR3 protein. Seen here are 300,000 to 400,000 distinct CDR3 sequences, 14% observed once, and the top ten hold 20% to 25%. Sequencing used blood. The origin of the receptors is a woman aged 25-40 years with Graves' hyperthyroidism.

This clonotype showed up many times. The DNA of the CDR3 is TGCAGTGCTACTCTCGGGACTAGACTAGGCGAGCAGTACTTC. Translation gives CSATLGTRLGEQYF. This chain links TRBV20-1 with TRBJ2-7; 8 bases agree with TRBD2. The germline CDR1 and CDR2 sequences are DFQATT and SNEGSKA (reference sequence). The V gene end was trimmed by 4 bases and the J gene end by 6 bases; junction bases not matched to a gene: 11. The CDR3 totals 14 residues.

CDR3 sequence reads: CASRQTSGLYNEQFF. The CDR3 bases are TGTGCCAGCAGACAAACTAGCGGACTCTACAATGAGCAGTTCTTC. The rearrangement links TRBV2 to TRBJ2-1, with 8 nucleotides matching TRBD2. Germline V gene sequence: CDR1 SNHLY, CDR2 FYNNEI. The V and J ends lost 6 bases and 3 bases, in that order; junction bases with no gene match: 7. The CDR3 covers 15 residues. Full variable domain (remainder filled in from reference TRBV2 and TRBJ2-1): EPEVTQTPSHQVTQMGQEVILRCVPISNHLYFYWYRQILGQKVEFLVSFYNNEISEKSEIFDDQFSVERPDGSNFTLKIRSTKLEDSAMYFCASRQTSGLYNEQFFGPGTRLTVL.

V is TRBV3-1 and J is TRBJ2-3; possible D gene TRBD2, 6 bases. Germline V gene data show CDR1 as LGHDT and CDR2 as YNNKEL (reference sequence). The CDR3 length is 14 residues. Trimming shortened V by 1 base and J by 7 bases, and 12 bases separated the two germline ends. This CDR3 is CASSQGGDSNTQYF. In DNA, the CDR3 is TGTGCCAGCAGCCAAGGGGGGGACTCCAATACGCAGTATTTT.